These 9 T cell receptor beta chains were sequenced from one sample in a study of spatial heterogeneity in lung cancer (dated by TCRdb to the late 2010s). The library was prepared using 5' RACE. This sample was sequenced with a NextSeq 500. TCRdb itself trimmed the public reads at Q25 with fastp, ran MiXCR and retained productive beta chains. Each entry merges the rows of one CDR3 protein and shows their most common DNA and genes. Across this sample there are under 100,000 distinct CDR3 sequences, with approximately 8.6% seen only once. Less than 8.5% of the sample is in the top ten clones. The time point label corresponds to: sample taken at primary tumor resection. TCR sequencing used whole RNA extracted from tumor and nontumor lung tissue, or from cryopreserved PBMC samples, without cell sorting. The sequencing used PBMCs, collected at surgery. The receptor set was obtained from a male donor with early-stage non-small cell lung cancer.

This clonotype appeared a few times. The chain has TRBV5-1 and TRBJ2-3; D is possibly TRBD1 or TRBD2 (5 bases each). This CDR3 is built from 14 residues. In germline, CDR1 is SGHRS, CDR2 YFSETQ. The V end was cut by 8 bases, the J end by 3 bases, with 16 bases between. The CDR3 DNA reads TGCGCCAGTGCCCTGCGAGGGGATACAGATACGCAGTATTTT. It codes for CASALRGDTDTQYF.

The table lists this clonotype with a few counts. The CDR3 DNA follows: TGCGCCAGCAGGGGTAGCGGGAGCAAGGTGGCAGAGACCCAGTACTTC. Protein sequence: CASRGSGSKVAETQYF. The genes are TRBV5-1 and TRBJ2-5, with 9 bases lining up with TRBD2. Losses at the gene ends were 5 bases for V and 4 bases for J; bases not matched to a gene: 12. This CDR3 spans 16 amino acids. Per the germline V gene, CDR1 is SGHRS and CDR2 is YFSETQ.

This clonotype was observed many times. CDR3 amino acids: CASSQDGSPPEAFF. The DNA for the CDR3 is TGCGCCAGCAGCCAAGATGGTTCCCCCCCTGAAGCTTTCTTT. The V call is TRBV4-3, the J call TRBJ1-1, with unresolved D. Germline V CDR1 and CDR2: LGHNA, YSLEER. The CDR3 length is 14 residues. Trimming cost V 0 bases and J 6 bases, with 11 bases left between them.

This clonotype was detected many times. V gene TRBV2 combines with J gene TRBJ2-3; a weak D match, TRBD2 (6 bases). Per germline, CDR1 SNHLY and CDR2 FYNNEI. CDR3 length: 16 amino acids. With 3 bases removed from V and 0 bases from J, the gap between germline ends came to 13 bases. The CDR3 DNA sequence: TGTGCCAGCAGTGAGGAAGTAGCGGTGAGCACAGATACGCAGTATTTT. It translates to CASSEEVAVSTDTQYF.

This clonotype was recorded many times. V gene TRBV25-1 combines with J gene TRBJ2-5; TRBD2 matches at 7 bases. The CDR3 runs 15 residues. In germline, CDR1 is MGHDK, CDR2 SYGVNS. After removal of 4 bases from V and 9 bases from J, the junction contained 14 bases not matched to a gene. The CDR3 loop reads CASSGGLPSSLSQYF. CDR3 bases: TGTGCCAGCAGTGGGGGACTACCCTCCAGTTTGTCCCAGTACTTC. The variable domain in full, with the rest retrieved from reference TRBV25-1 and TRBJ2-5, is EADIYQTPRYLVIGTGKKITLECSQTMGHDKMYWYQQDPGMELHLIHYSYGVNSTEKGDLSSESTVSRIRTEHFPLTLESARPSHTSQYLCASSGGLPSSLSQYFGPGTRLLVL.

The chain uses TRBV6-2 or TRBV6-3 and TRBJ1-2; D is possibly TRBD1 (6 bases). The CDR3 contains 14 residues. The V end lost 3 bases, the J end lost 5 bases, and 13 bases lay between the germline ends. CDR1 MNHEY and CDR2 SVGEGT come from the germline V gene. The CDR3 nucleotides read TGTGCCAGCAGTTATGGGGGGGCGCAATATGGCTACACCTTC. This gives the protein CASSYGGAQYGYTF.

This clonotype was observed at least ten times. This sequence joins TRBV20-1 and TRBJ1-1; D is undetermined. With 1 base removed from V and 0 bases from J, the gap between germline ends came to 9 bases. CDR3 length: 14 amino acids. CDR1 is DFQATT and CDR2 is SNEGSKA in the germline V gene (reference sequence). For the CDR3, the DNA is TGCAGTGCTAGAGGGGCCTCCATGAACACTGAAGCTTTCTTT. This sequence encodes CSARGASMNTEAFF.

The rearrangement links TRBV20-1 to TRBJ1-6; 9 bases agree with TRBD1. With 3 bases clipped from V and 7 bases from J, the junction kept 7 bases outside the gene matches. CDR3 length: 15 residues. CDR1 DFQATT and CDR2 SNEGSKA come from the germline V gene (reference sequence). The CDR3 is CSASNRDRVNSPLHF. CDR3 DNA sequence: TGCAGTGCTAGCAACCGGGACAGGGTAAATTCACCCCTCCACTTT.

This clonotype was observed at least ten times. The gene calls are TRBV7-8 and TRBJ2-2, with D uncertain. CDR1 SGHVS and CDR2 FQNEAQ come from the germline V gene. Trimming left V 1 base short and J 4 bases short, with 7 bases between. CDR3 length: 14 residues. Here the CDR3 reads CASSLGGPTGELFF. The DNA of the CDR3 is TGTGCCAGCAGCTTAGGAGGACCCACCGGGGAGCTGTTTTTT. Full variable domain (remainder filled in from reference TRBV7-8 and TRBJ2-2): GAGVSQSPRYKVAKRGQDVALRCDPISGHVSLFWYQQALGQGPEFLTYFQNEAQLDKSGLPSDRFFAERPEGSVSTLKIQRTQQEDSAVYLCASSLGGPTGELFFGEGSRLTVL.